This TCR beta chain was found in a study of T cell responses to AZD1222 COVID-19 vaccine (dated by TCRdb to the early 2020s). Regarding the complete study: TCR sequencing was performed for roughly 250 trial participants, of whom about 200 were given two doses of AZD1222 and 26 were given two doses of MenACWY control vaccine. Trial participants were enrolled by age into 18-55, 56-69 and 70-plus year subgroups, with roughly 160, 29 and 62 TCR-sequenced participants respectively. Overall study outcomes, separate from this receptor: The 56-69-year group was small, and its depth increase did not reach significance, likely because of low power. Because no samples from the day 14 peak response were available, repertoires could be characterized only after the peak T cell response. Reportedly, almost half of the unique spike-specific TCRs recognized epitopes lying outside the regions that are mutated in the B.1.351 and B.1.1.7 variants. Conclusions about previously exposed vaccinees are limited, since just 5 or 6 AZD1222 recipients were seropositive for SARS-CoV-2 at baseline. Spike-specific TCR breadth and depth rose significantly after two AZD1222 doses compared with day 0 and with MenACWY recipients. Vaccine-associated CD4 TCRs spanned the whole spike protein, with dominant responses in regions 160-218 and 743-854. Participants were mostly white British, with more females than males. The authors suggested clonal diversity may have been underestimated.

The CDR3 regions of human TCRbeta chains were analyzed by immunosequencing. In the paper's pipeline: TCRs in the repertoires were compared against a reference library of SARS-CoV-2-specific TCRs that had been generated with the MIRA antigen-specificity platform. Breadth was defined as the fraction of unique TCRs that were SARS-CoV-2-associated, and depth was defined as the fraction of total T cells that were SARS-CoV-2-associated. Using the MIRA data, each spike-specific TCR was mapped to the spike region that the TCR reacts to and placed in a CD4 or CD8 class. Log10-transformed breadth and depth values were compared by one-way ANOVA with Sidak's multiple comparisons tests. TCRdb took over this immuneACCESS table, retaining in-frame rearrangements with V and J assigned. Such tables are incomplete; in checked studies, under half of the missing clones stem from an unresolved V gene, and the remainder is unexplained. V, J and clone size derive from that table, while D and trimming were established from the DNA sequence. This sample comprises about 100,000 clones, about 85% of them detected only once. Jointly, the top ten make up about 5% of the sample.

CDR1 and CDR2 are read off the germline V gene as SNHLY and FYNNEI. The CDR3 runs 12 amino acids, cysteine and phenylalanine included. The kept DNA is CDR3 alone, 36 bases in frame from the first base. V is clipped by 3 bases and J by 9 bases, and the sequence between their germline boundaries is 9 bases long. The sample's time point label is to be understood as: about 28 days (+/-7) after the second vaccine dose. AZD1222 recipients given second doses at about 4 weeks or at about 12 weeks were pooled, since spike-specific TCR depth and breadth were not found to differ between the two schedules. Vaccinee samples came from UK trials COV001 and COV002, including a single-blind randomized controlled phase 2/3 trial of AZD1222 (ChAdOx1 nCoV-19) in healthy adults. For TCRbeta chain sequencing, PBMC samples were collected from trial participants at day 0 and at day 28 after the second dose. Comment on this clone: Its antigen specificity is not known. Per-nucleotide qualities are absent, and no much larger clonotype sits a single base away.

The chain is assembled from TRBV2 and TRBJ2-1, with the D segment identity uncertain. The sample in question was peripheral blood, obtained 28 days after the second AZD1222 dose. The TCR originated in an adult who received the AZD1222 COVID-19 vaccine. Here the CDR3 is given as CASSDDNGEQFF. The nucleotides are TGTGCCAGCAGTGACGATAACGGTGAGCAGTTCTTC.